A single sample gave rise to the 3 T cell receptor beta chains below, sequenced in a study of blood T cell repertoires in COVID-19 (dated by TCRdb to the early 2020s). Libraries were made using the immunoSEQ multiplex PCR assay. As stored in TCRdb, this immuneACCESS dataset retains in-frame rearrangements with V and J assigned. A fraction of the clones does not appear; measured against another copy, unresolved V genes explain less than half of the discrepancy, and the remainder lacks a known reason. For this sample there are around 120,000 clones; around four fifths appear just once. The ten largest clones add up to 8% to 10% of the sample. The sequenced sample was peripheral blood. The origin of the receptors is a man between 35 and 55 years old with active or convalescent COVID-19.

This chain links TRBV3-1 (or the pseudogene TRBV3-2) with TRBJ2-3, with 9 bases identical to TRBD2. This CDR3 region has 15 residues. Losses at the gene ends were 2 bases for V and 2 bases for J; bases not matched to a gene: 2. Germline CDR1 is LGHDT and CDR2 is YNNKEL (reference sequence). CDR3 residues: CASSQMGLATDTQYF. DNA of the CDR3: TGTGCCAGCAGCCAAATGGGACTAGCCACAGATACGCAGTATTTT.

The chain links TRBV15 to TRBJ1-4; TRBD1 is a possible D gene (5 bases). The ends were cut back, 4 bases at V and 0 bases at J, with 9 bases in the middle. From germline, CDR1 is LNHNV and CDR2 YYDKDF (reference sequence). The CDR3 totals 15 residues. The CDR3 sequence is CATSKQVATNEKLFF. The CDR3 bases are TGTGCCACCAGCAAACAGGTTGCAACTAATGAAAAACTGTTTTTT.

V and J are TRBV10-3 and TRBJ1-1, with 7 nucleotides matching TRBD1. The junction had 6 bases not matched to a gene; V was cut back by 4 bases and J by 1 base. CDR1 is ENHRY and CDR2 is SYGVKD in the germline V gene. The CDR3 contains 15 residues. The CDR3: CAISALQGGNTEAFF. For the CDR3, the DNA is TGTGCCATCAGTGCTCTGCAGGGGGGGAACACTGAAGCTTTCTTT.